The T cell receptor beta chain under discussion was sequenced for a study of blood T cell repertoires in COVID-19. Study as a whole: Samples of COVID-19 (acute and convalescent) were obtained from the United States, Italy and Spain.

As originally analysed: Nucleated cell counts were estimated from reference gene primer amplification. Sequenced by immunoSEQ multiplex PCR; TCRdb stores in-frame clones only, minus some. That table is the source of V, J and clone size, and D and trimming were worked out from the DNA. The data show about 250,000 clones, 87% seen once. The CDR3 spans 8 residues. CDR1 and CDR2 from the germline V gene are DFQATT and SNEGSKA (reference sequence). The rearrangement uses TRBV20-1 and TRBJ1-2; D is unclear. The source is a woman aged 25 to 39 with acute COVID-19. The material sequenced was PBMCs or T cells enriched from blood (not recorded which). CDR3 residues: CSSYGYTF. The CDR3 DNA follows: TGCAGCTCCTATGGCTACACCTTC.